Included here is one T cell receptor (beta chain) sequence, with context. The V gene lost 5 bases and the J gene lost 1 base, with 12 bases spanning the gap. The CDR3 is 14 amino acids. CDR1 and CDR2 (germline): SGHVS, FNYEAQ. This sample was included in a study of type 1 and type 2 diabetes patients. PCR was run on genomic DNA. Multiplex PCR with 30 forward and 13 reverse primers amplified the TCR beta CDR3. TCRdb fed the multiplex PCR reads into MiXCR, producing one record per CDR3 protein. The table lists 250,000 or so distinct CDR3 sequences, more than 40% of them singletons. Sequencing input: peripheral blood mononuclear cells (PBMCs). The receptor's source is a man between 18 and 35 years old with type 2 diabetes. V gene TRBV7-6 combines with J gene TRBJ2-7; D is tentatively TRBD1 or TRBD2 (6 bases each). This CDR3 reads CASSKGGTSYEQYF. In nucleotides, the CDR3 is TGTGCCAGCAGCAAAGGAGGGACATCCTACGAGCAGTACTTC.